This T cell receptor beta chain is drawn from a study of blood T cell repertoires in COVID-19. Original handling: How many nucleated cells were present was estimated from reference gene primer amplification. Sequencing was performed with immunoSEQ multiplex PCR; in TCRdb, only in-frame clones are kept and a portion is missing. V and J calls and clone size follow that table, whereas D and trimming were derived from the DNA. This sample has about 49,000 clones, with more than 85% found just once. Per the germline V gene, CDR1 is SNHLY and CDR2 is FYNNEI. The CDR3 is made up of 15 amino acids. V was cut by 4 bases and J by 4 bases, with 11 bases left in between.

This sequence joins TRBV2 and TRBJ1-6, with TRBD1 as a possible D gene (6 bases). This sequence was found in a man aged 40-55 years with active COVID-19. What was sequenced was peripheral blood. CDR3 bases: TGTGCCAGCAGTGGGACGGACAGTTATAATTCACCCCTCCACTTT. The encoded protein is CASSGTDSYNSPLHF.